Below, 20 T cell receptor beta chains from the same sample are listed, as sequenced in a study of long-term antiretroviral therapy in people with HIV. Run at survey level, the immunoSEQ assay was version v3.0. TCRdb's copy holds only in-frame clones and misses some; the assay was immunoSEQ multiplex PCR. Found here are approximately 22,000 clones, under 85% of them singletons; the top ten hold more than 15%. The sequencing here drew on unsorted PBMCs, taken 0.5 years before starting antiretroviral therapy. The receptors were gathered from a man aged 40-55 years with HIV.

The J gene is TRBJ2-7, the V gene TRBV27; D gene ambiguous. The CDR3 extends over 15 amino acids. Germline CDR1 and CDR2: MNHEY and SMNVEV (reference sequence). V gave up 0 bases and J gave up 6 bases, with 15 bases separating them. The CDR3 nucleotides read TGTGCCAGCAGTTTATCGACACTAAACTATGGCGAGCAGTACTTC. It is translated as CASSLSTLNYGEQYF.

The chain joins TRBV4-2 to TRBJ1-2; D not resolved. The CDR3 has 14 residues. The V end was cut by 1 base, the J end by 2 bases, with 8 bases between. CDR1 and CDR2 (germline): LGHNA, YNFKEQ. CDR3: CASSQGRANYGYTF. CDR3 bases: TGTGCCAGCAGCCAAGGACGGGCCAACTATGGCTACACCTTC.

CDR3 protein: CASSSPQMAGNEQFF. The CDR3 DNA sequence: TGTGCCAGCAGCTCCCCTCAAATGGCGGGCAATGAGCAGTTCTTC. This chain joins TRBV7-2 and TRBJ2-1, with a tentative D call TRBD2 (5 bases). The V end lost 4 bases, the J end lost 6 bases, and 16 bases lay between the germline ends. This CDR3 is built from 15 residues. Germline V gives CDR1 SGHTA, CDR2 FQGNSA.

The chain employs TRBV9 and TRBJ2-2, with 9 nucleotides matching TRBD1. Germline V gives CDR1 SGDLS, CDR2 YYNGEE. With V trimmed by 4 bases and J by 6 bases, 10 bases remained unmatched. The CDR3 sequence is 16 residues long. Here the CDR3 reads CASSPRGTGRPGELFF. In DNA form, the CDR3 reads TGTGCCAGCAGCCCCCGTGGGACAGGGCGGCCCGGGGAGCTGTTTTTT.

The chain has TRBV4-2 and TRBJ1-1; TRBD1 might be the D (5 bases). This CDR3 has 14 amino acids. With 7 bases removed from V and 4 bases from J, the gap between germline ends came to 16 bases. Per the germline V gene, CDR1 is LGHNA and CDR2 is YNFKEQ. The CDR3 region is CASTRQGFGTEAFF. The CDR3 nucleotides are TGTGCCAGCACTCGTCAGGGCTTTGGCACTGAAGCTTTCTTT.

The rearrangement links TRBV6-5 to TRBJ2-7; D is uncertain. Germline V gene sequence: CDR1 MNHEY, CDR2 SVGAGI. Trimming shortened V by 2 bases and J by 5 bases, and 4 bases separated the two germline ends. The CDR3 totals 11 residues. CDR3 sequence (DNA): TGTGCCAGCAGTTACGGGGACGAGCAGTACTTC. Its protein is CASSYGDEQYF.

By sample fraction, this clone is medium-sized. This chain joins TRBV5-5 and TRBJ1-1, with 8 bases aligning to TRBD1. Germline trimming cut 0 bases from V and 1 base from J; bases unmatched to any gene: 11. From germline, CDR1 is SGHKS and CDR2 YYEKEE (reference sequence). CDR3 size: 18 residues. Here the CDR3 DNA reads TGTGCCAGCAGCTTGGCTCAGGGCAGGGGGCATAAGAACACTGAAGCTTTCTTT. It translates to CASSLAQGRGHKNTEAFF. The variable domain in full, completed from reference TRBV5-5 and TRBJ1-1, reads DAGVTQSPTHLIKTRGQQVTLRCSPISGHKSVSWYQQVLGQGPQFIFQYYEKEERGRGNFPDRFSARQFPNYSSELNVNALLLGDSALYLCASSLAQGRGHKNTEAFFGQGTRLTVV.

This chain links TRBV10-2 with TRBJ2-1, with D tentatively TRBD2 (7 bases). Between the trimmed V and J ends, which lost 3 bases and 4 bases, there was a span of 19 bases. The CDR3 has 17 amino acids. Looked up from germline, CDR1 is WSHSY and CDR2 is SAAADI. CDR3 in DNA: TGCGCCAGCAGTGAAGAAGGAGGCGGGGGCGCATACAATGAGCAGTTCTTC. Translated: CASSEEGGGGAYNEQFF.

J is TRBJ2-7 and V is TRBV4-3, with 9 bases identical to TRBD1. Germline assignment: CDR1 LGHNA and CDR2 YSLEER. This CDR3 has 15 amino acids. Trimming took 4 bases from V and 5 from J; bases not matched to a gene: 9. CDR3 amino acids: CASSPDRGEVHEQYF. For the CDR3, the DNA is TGCGCCAGCAGCCCCGACAGGGGGGAGGTCCACGAGCAGTACTTC.

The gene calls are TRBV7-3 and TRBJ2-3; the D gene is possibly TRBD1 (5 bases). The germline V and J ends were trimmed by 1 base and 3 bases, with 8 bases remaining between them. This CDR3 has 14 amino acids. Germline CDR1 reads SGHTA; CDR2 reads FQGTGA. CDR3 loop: CASSLRAGTDTQYF. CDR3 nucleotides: TGTGCCAGCAGCTTAAGGGCAGGGACAGATACGCAGTATTTT.

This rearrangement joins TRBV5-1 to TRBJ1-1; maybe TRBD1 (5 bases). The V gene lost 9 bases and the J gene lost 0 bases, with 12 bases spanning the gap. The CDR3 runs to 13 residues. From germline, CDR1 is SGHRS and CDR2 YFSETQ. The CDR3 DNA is TGCGCCATCGCCGGGACGGTGAACACTGAAGCTTTCTTT. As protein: CAIAGTVNTEAFF.

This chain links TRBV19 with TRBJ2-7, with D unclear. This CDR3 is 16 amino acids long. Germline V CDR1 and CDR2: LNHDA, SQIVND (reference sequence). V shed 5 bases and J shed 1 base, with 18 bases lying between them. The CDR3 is CASSFGLPGQSYEQYF. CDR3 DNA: TGTGCCAGTAGTTTTGGGCTCCCCGGGCAATCCTACGAGCAGTACTTC.

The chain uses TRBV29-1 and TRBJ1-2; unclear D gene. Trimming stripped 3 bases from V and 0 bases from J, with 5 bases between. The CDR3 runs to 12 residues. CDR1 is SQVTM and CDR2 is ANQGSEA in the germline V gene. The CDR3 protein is CSVETSNYGYTF. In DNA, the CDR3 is TGCAGCGTTGAGACCTCTAACTATGGCTACACCTTC.

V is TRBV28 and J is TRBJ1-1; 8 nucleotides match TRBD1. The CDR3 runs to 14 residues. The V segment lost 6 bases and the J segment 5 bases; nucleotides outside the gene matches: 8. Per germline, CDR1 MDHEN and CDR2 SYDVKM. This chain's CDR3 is CASSPSRTGTEAFF. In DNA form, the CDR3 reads TGTGCCAGCAGCCCTAGCCGGACAGGGACTGAAGCTTTCTTT.

CDR3: CASSPDLEETQYF. CDR3 sequence (DNA): TGTGCCAGTAGTCCTGACTTGGAAGAGACCCAGTACTTC. This chain links TRBV19 with TRBJ2-5; D remains unclear. The CDR3 spans 13 residues. CDR1 is LNHDA and CDR2 is SQIVND in the germline V gene (reference sequence). V was shortened by 5 bases and J by 3 bases, with 10 bases between the two germline ends.

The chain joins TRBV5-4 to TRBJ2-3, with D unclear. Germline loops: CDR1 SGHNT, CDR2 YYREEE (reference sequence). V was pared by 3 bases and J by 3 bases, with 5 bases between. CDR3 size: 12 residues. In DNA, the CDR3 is TGTGCCAGCAGCTCCGGAACAGATACGCAGTATTTT. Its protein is CASSSGTDTQYF.

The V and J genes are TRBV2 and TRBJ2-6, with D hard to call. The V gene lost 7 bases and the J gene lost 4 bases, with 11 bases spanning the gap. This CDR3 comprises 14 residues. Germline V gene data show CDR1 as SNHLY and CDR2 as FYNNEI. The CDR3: CASTAEYGANVLTF. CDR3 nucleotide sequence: TGTGCCAGCACAGCCGAGTACGGGGCCAACGTCCTGACTTTC.

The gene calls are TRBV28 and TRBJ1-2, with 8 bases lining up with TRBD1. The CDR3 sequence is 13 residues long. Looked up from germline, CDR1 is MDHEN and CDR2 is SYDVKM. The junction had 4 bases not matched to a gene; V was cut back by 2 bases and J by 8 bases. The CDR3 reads CASSLSRGQGYTF. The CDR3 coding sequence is TGTGCCAGCAGTTTAAGCAGGGGGCAAGGCTACACCTTC.

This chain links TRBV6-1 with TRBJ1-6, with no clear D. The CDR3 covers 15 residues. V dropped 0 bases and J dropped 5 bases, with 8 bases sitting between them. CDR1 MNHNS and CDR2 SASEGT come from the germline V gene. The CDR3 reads CASSEARQDNSPLHF. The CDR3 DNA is TGTGCCAGCAGTGAAGCGCGCCAGGATAATTCACCCCTCCACTTT.

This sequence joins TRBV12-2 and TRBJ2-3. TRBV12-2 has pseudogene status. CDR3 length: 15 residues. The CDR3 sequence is CASRLVRGGTDTQYF. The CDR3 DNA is TGTGCAAGTCGCTTAGTGAGGGGGGGCACAGATACGCAGTATTTT.